Listed here are 19 T cell receptor beta chains from one sample, sequenced in a study of T cells after yellow fever vaccination (dated by TCRdb to between 2018 and 2021). The receptor library was made with 5' RACE. The instrument was an Illumina NovaSeq 6000. The raw public reads went through TCRdb reprocessing: fastp at Q25, MiXCR clone calling, in-frame beta chains kept. Rows with a matching CDR3 protein are joined into one entry that keeps the most common DNA and genes. The sample table shows approximately 300,000 distinct CDR3 sequences, and around 10% are seen once. Jointly, the top ten make up over 3% of the sample. The treatment or condition label, as the study defines it: live attenuated yellow fever vaccine strain. The input for sequencing was CD4+ T cells sorted from PBMCs, taken 45 days after the yellow fever booster vaccination. The source is a young man who received the YFV17D yellow fever vaccine.

This clonotype was seen a few times. This chain uses TRBV6-5 with TRBJ1-2; D unresolved. V lost 0 bases and J lost 7, with 18 bases in between. CDR3 length: 16 residues. Per germline, CDR1 MNHEY and CDR2 SVGAGI. The CDR3 reads CASSYSSGSPNGGYTF. CDR3 nucleotide sequence: TGTGCCAGCAGTTACTCGTCCGGGAGCCCGAACGGTGGCTACACCTTC.

The chain employs TRBV20-1 and TRBJ1-2, with D tentatively TRBD1 (6 bases). Trimming stripped 4 bases from V and 4 bases from J, with 13 bases between. Looked up from germline, CDR1 is DFQATT and CDR2 is SNEGSKA (reference sequence). The CDR3 spans 13 residues. CDR3 DNA: TGCAGTGCTACCCCGGGACACATCTATGGCTACACCTTC. It yields the protein CSATPGHIYGYTF.

A few counts support this clonotype. The rearrangement joins TRBV10-3 to TRBJ2-5; 9 positions match TRBD1. This CDR3 comprises 14 residues. Germline V CDR1 and CDR2: ENHRY, SYGVKD. With 6 bases clipped from V and 5 bases from J, the junction kept 7 bases outside the gene matches. DNA of the CDR3: TGTGCCATCAGCTGGGACAGGGTGAGGGAGACCCAGTACTTC. Its translation is CAISWDRVRETQYF.

The chain has TRBV6-6 and TRBJ2-2, with D tentatively TRBD2 (6 bases). This CDR3 has 15 amino acids. Looked up from germline, CDR1 is MNHNY and CDR2 is SVGAGI (reference sequence). Trimming removed 7 bases at V and 7 bases at J, with 19 bases between. The CDR3 DNA reads TGTGCCAGCACCCCGGGGGACCCCGTGGGCGGGGAGCTGTTTTTT. It codes for CASTPGDPVGGELFF.

The V and J genes are TRBV15 and TRBJ2-7, with D hard to call. The V end lost 0 bases, the J end lost 0 bases, and 9 bases lay between the germline ends. The CDR3 is 15 residues long. CDR1 and CDR2 (germline): LNHNV, YYDKDF (reference sequence). The chain's CDR3 is CATSRERFSSYEQYV. As DNA, the CDR3 is TGTGCCACCAGCAGAGAGAGGTTCAGCTCCTACGAGCAGTACGTC.

V usage is TRBV20-1 and J usage is TRBJ1-5; 8 bases agree with TRBD1. The germline V gene encodes CDR1 DFQATT and CDR2 SNEGSKA (reference sequence). V lost 1 base and J lost 0; bases outside the gene matches: 11. CDR3 length: 18 amino acids. In DNA, the CDR3 is TGCAGTGCTAGAGTGACAGGGGATGTATTTTATAGCAATCAGCCCCAGCATTTT. Translation: CSARVTGDVFYSNQPQHF.

This chain joins TRBV7-8 and TRBJ1-6; D gene uncertain. V was clipped by 5 bases and J by 9 bases, with 14 bases between them. The CDR3 totals 14 residues. Germline lookup yields CDR1 SGHVS and CDR2 FQNEAQ. Here the CDR3 reads CASSLEARGSPLHF. Written as DNA, the CDR3 is TGTGCCAGCAGCCTCGAAGCTCGTGGTTCACCCCTCCACTTT.

The chain links TRBV24-1 to TRBJ2-3; 10 nucleotides agree with TRBD1. The CDR3 covers 14 residues. Germline-derived CDR1 and CDR2 are KGHDR and SFDVKD. With 3 bases clipped from V and 8 bases from J, the junction kept 4 bases outside the gene matches. The CDR3 coding sequence is TGTGCCACCAGTGATCGACAGGGGGCGACTACGCAGTATTTT. Amino acid sequence: CATSDRQGATTQYF.

This clonotype was counted between two and nine times. The chain joins TRBV2 to TRBJ1-2; D may be TRBD1 (5 bases). Germline V gene sequence: CDR1 SNHLY, CDR2 FYNNEI. V lost 2 bases and J lost 3, with 7 bases in between. CDR3 length: 13 amino acids. CDR3 DNA: TGTGCCAGCAGTGAATGGGGGTACTATGGCTACACCTTC. It specifies CASSEWGYYGYTF.

A few counts support this clonotype. The chain has TRBV4-3 and TRBJ2-2; 11 nucleotides align to TRBD2. Per the germline V gene, CDR1 is LGHNA and CDR2 is YSLEER. This CDR3 has 16 amino acids. Trimming at V came to 6 bases and at J to 3 bases, leaving 6 bases not matched to a gene. The CDR3, as DNA: TGCGCCAGCAGATCAGGGACTAGCGGTTACACCGGGGAGCTGTTTTTT. Translated, it gives CASRSGTSGYTGELFF.

This clonotype was seen a few times. This chain links TRBV7-9 with TRBJ2-3; possibly TRBD1 for D (5 bases). CDR1 SEHNR and CDR2 FQNEAQ come from the germline V gene (reference sequence). This CDR3 has 15 residues. V lost 4 bases and J lost 1, with 12 bases in between. CDR3 in amino acids: CASSSRDWGTDTQYF. Written as DNA, the CDR3 is TGTGCCAGCAGCTCCAGGGATTGGGGCACAGATACGCAGTATTTT.

V usage is TRBV12-3 or TRBV12-4 and J usage is TRBJ1-5; the match to TRBD1 covers 8 bases. The CDR3 totals 15 residues. J was trimmed by 4 bases and V by 5 bases; bases with no gene match: 7. CDR3 region: CASSTQGAPNQPQHF. In nucleotides, the CDR3 is TGTGCCAGCAGTACTCAGGGGGCCCCTAATCAGCCCCAGCATTTT.

The rearrangement links TRBV6-5 to TRBJ1-5; 7 bases are a match to TRBD1. This CDR3 is 14 amino acids long. The germline gives CDR1 MNHEY, CDR2 SVGAGI. J gave up 5 bases and V 2 bases, and 3 bases lay outside the gene matches. The CDR3 DNA reads TGTGCCAGCAGTTACGCACAGGGGTATCAGCCCCAGCATTTT. The encoded protein is CASSYAQGYQPQHF.

This clonotype was picked up many times. The genes are TRBV7-2 and TRBJ1-6; D remains unclear. CDR1 is SGHTA, CDR2 FQGNSA, per germline. V lost 2 bases to trimming and J lost 11 bases, with 10 bases between them. The CDR3 is 13 residues long. DNA for the CDR3: TGTGCCAGCAGCTTAACAACCGCCCCACCCCTCCACTTT. It is translated as CASSLTTAPPLHF.

This clonotype was observed many times. The chain is built from TRBV6-5 and TRBJ1-5; D not certain. The germline V and J ends were trimmed by 2 bases and 3 bases, with 8 bases remaining between them. The germline CDR1 and CDR2 sequences are MNHEY and SVGAGI. CDR3 size: 14 residues. This chain's CDR3 is CASSYAQINQPQHF. CDR3 bases: TGTGCCAGCAGTTACGCCCAGATCAATCAGCCCCAGCATTTT.

This clonotype was detected a few times. In nucleotides, the CDR3 is TGTGCCAGCAGCTCCAGGAGTTATGGCTACACCTTC. This codes for CASSSRSYGYTF. J is TRBJ1-2 and V is TRBV11-2; D not certain. The germline gives CDR1 SGHAT, CDR2 FQNNGV. Between the trimmed V and J ends, which lost 4 bases and 5 bases, there was a span of 8 bases. CDR3 length equals 12 residues.

This clonotype was detected ten times or more. The V gene is TRBV4-3, the J gene TRBJ2-3; 8 nucleotides match TRBD2. The J segment lost 6 bases and the V segment lost 2 bases, leaving 10 bases of the junction unmatched. Germline values: CDR1 LGHNA, CDR2 YSLEER. The CDR3 is 16 amino acids. The CDR3 is CASSQSLPASGDTQYF. CDR3 nucleotide sequence: TGCGCCAGCAGCCAATCCCTTCCGGCTAGCGGGGATACGCAGTATTTT.

This clonotype was recorded at least ten times. This sequence joins TRBV7-3 and TRBJ2-1; TRBD2 might be the D (7 bases). The germline V gene has CDR1 SGHTA and CDR2 FQGTGA. The CDR3 has 17 amino acids. Trimming left V 6 bases short and J 1 base short, with 19 bases between. The CDR3 loop is CASSSQGAGASYNEQFF. Written as DNA, the CDR3 is TGTGCCAGCAGTTCTCAGGGTGCGGGGGCTTCCTACAATGAGCAGTTCTTC.

This clonotype was seen many times. The genes are TRBV7-2 and TRBJ2-7; TRBD2 matches 8 bases. The CDR3 totals 14 residues. Germline V lookup: CDR1 SGHTA, CDR2 FQGNSA. The junction had 5 bases not matched to a gene; V was cut back by 5 bases and J by 2 bases. CDR3 region: CASSPTSGPYEQYF. In nucleotides, the CDR3 is TGTGCCAGCAGCCCAACTAGCGGACCCTACGAGCAGTACTTC. Using reference TRBV7-2 and TRBJ2-7 for the parts outside the CDR3, the full variable domain is GAGVSQSPSNKVTEKGKDVELRCDPISGHTALYWYRQSLGQGLEFLIYFQGNSAPDKSGLPSDRFSAERTGGSVSTLTIQRTQQEDSAVYLCASSPTSGPYEQYFGPGTRLTVT.